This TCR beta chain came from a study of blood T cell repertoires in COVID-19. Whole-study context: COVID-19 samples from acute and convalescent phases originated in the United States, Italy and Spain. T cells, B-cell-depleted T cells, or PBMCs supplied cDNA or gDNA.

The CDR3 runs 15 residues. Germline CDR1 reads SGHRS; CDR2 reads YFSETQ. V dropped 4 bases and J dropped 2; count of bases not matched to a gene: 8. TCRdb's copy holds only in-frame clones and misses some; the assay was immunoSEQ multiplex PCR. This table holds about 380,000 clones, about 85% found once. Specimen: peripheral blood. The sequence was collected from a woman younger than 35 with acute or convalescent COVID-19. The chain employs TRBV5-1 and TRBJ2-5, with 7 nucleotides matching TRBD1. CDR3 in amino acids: CASSITGQVQETQYF. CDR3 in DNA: TGCGCCAGCAGCATTACCGGACAGGTTCAAGAGACCCAGTACTTC.